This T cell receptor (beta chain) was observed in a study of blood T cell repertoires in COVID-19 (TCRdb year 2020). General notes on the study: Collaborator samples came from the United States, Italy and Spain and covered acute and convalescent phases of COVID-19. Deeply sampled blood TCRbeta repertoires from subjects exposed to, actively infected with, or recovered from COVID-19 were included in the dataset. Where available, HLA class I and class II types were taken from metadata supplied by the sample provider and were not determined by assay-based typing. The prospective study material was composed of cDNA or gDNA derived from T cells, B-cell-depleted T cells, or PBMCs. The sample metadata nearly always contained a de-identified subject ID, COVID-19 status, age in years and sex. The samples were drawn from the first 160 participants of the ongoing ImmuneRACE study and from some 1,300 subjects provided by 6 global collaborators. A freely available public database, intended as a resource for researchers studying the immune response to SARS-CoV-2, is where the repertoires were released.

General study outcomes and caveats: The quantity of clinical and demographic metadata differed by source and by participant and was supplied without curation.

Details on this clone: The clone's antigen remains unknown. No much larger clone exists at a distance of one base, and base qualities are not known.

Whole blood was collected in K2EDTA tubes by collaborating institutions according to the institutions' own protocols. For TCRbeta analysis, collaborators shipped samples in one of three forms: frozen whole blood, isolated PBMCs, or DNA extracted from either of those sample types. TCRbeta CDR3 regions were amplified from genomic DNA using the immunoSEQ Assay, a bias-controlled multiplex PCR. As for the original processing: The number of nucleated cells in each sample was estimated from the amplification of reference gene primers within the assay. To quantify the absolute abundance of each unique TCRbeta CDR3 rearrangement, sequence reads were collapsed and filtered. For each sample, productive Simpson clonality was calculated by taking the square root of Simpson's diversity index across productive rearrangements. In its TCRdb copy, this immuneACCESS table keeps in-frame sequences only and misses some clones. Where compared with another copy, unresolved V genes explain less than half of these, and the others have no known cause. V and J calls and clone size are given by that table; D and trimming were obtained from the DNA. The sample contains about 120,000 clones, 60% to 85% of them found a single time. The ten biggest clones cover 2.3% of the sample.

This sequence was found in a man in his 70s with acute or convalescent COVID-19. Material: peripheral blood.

The CDR3 protein sequence reads: CASSSWDTANYGYTF. Read as DNA, the sequence is TGTGCCAGCAGTAGTTGGGACACCGCTAACTATGGCTACACCTTC. The chain joins TRBV6-2 or TRBV6-3 to TRBJ1-2; TRBD1 might be the D gene, on 6 matching bases. The trim is 5 bases for V and 0 bases for J, with a gap of 13 bases between the germline ends. The germline V gene encodes CDR1 MNHEY and CDR2 SVGEGT. There are 15 amino acids in the CDR3, from cysteine to phenylalanine inclusive. Just the 45-base CDR3 DNA is kept, in frame starting at base 1.